This entry lists 27 T cell receptor beta chains sequenced from one sample in a study of blood T cell repertoires in COVID-19. Clones were read by immunoSEQ multiplex PCR, and TCRdb kept only the in-frame ones, dropping some. Among approximately 250,000 clones listed, about 91% were seen once. Sequencing was carried out using PBMCs or T cells enriched from blood (not recorded which). These receptors were obtained from a woman between 40 and 50 years old with acute COVID-19.

The table lists this clone with a count of one. J is TRBJ2-1 and V is TRBV5-1; 10 nucleotides agree with TRBD2. Trimming removed 7 bases from V and 7 bases from J; junction bases left unmatched: 2. Germline V gives CDR1 SGHRS, CDR2 YFSETQ. The CDR3 contains 12 residues. CDR3 sequence: CASQTSGNEQFF. The CDR3 DNA is TGCGCCAGCCAGACTAGCGGGAATGAGCAGTTCTTC. Using reference TRBV5-1 and TRBJ2-1 for the parts outside the CDR3, the full variable domain is KAGVTQTPRYLIKTRGQQVTLSCSPISGHRSVSWYQQTPGQGLQFLFEYFSETQRNKGNFPGRFSGRQFSNSRSEMNVSTLELGDSALYLCASQTSGNEQFFGPGTRLTVL.

The J gene is TRBJ2-3, the V gene TRBV2; 10 bases align to TRBD1. The CDR3 is made up of 17 amino acids. The junction had 11 bases not matched to a gene; V was cut back by 3 bases and J by 5 bases. From germline, CDR1 is SNHLY and CDR2 FYNNEI. CDR3 sequence (DNA): TGTGCCAGCAGTGAGCTTGGCGGGACAGGGGCTGGAGATACGCAGTATTTT. Residues: CASSELGGTGAGDTQYF.

This clone was counted a few times. The CDR3 sequence: CASSPGGDRGQPQHF. CDR3 nucleotide sequence: TGTGCCAGCTCACCCGGGGGAGACAGGGGTCAGCCCCAGCATTTT. The chain combines TRBV18 with TRBJ1-5; TRBD1 matches 8 bases. The ends lost 3 bases at V and 6 bases at J; junction bases unmatched: 7. This CDR3 has 15 amino acids. The germline V gene has CDR1 KGHSH and CDR2 LQKENI.

The V and J genes are TRBV13 and TRBJ1-2; TRBD1 agrees at 8 bases. With 6 bases clipped from V and 10 bases from J, the junction kept 13 bases outside the gene matches. The CDR3 totals 14 residues. CDR1 and CDR2 from the germline V gene are PRHDT and FYEKMQ (reference sequence). The CDR3 loop is CASRIQGAQEFYTF. DNA for the CDR3: TGTGCCAGCAGAATCCAGGGGGCGCAAGAATTCTACACCTTC.

The gene calls are TRBV30 and TRBJ1-1; D is ambiguous. The CDR3 runs 15 residues. Germline V gene sequence: CDR1 GTSNPN, CDR2 SVGIG (reference sequence). V lost 3 bases and J 5 bases, leaving 19 bases between the germline ends. In DNA, the CDR3 is TGTGCCTGGAGGTACCGGGTCTCACGGCTGACTGAAGCTTTCTTT. Translation: CAWRYRVSRLTEAFF. Looking up the rest from reference TRBV30 and TRBJ1-1 gives the full variable domain: SQTIHQWPATLVQPVGSPLSLECTVEGTSNPNLYWYRQAAGRGLQLLFYSVGIGQISSEVPQNLSASRPQDRQFILSSKKLLLSDSGFYLCAWRYRVSRLTEAFFGQGTRLTVV.

The chain joins TRBV11-3 to TRBJ2-3; 8 positions match TRBD2. V gave up 4 bases and J gave up 6 bases; unmatched junction bases: 0. Germline V gives CDR1 SGHNT, CDR2 YENEEA. The CDR3 extends over 12 amino acids. The CDR3 sequence: CASSSGGDTQYF. The CDR3, as DNA: TGTGCCAGCAGCTCGGGGGGGGATACGCAGTATTTT. The variable domain in full, completed from reference TRBV11-3 and TRBJ2-3, reads EAGVVQSPRYKIIEKKQPVAFWCNPISGHNTLYWYLQNLGQGPELLIRYENEEAVDDSQLPKDRFSAERLKGVDSTLKIQPAELGDSAVYLCASSSGGDTQYFGPGTRLTVL.

The chain recombines TRBV7-8 with TRBJ2-5; no definite D call. V shed 2 bases and J shed 9 bases, with 16 bases lying between them. CDR1 is SGHVS and CDR2 is FQNEAQ in the germline V gene. The CDR3 is 14 amino acids. The CDR3 region has the DNA TGTGCCAGCAGCTTAAGACGTCAAATTGAGGCCCAGTACTTC. This encodes CASSLRRQIEAQYF. Using reference TRBV7-8 and TRBJ2-5 for the parts outside the CDR3, the full variable domain is GAGVSQSPRYKVAKRGQDVALRCDPISGHVSLFWYQQALGQGPEFLTYFQNEAQLDKSGLPSDRFFAERPEGSVSTLKIQRTQQEDSAVYLCASSLRRQIEAQYFGPGTRLLVL.

V and J are TRBV28 and TRBJ2-1, with a tentative D call TRBD2 (5 bases). V lost 4 bases and J lost 2, with 9 bases in between. The length of the CDR3 is 14 residues. Germline V gives CDR1 MDHEN, CDR2 SYDVKM. The CDR3 DNA reads TGTGCCAGCAGTTGGCAGCGGACCTACAATGAGCAGTTCTTC. This encodes CASSWQRTYNEQFF.

This chain links TRBV18 with TRBJ1-5; D gene uncertain. The germline CDR1 and CDR2 sequences are KGHSH and LQKENI. The V and J ends lost 1 base and 3 bases respectively, with 7 bases between them. This CDR3 has 14 residues. CDR3 coding DNA: TGTGCCAGCTCACCACTTCAGGCCAATCAGCCCCAGCATTTT. The encoded protein is CASSPLQANQPQHF.

The chain joins TRBV24-1 to TRBJ2-3, with 10 bases aligning to TRBD1. Per the germline V gene, CDR1 is KGHDR and CDR2 is SFDVKD. V shed 1 base and J 9 bases; nucleotides not matched to a gene: 6. CDR3 length: 15 amino acids. DNA for the CDR3: TGTGCCACCAGTGATTTAAGGGACAGGGGAGGAACGCAGTATTTT. Translation gives CATSDLRDRGGTQYF.

The chain links TRBV4-2 to TRBJ2-5; the match to TRBD2 covers 12 bases. Losses at the gene ends were 1 base for V and 2 bases for J; bases not matched to a gene: 5. CDR3 size: 17 residues. From germline, CDR1 is LGHNA and CDR2 YNFKEQ. The CDR3 region has the DNA TGTGCCAGCAGCCAAGGGCGCGGACTAGCGGGACAAGAGACCCAGTACTTC. It specifies CASSQGRGLAGQETQYF.

J is TRBJ2-5 and V is TRBV29-1, with TRBD1 matching over 7 bases. Trimming removed 7 bases from V and 6 bases from J; junction bases left unmatched: 14. Germline V gives CDR1 SQVTM, CDR2 ANQGSEA. The CDR3 contains 14 residues. The CDR3 is CSGGRQGGSKTQYF. The DNA for the CDR3 is TGCAGCGGTGGAAGACAGGGCGGGTCGAAGACCCAGTACTTC.

The chain combines TRBV7-3 with TRBJ1-6; D perhaps matches TRBD1 (6 bases). V was clipped by 5 bases and J by 7 bases, with 12 bases between them. The CDR3 sequence is 14 residues long. Germline values: CDR1 SGHTA, CDR2 FQGTGA. CDR3 loop: CASSLSRGNSPLHF. Written as DNA, the CDR3 is TGTGCCAGCAGCCTGAGTAGGGGGAATTCACCCCTCCACTTT.

This chain joins TRBV18 and TRBJ2-1, with D possibly TRBD2 on 6 matching bases. Trimming removed 3 bases from V and 8 bases from J, with 8 bases in between. Germline loops: CDR1 KGHSH, CDR2 LQKENI. The CDR3 covers 12 residues. CDR3 sequence reads: CASSPSSDEQFF. CDR3 bases: TGTGCCAGCTCACCTTCTAGCGATGAGCAGTTCTTC.

The chain combines TRBV21-1 with TRBJ2-2; the table calls TRBD1, which could not be checked here. TRBV21-1 is marked as a pseudogene. The CDR3 extends over 17 amino acids. CDR3 protein: CASSKDRTGANTGELFF. The CDR3 DNA reads as TGTGCCAGCAGCAAAGATCGGACAGGGGCGAACACCGGGGAGCTGTTTTTT.

V and J are TRBV4-2 and TRBJ1-3; TRBD1 is a possible D gene (5 bases). The germline V and J ends were trimmed by 0 bases and 4 bases, with 13 bases remaining between them. The CDR3 is 16 amino acids. Looked up from germline, CDR1 is LGHNA and CDR2 is YNFKEQ. CDR3 in amino acids: CASSQERQGLGNTIYF. The CDR3 nucleotides read TGTGCCAGCAGCCAAGAAAGGCAGGGCCTCGGAAACACCATATATTTT.

J is TRBJ1-5 and V is TRBV10-3; the D gene is possibly TRBD1 (6 bases). Germline V gene lookup returns CDR1 ENHRY and CDR2 SYGVKD. Trimming took 4 bases from V and 5 from J, leaving 6 bases between them. CDR3 length: 12 residues. The CDR3 loop is CAISGTDQPQHF. The CDR3 DNA is TGTGCCATCAGTGGGACAGATCAGCCCCAGCATTTT.

The V and J genes are TRBV15 and TRBJ1-5; D is possibly TRBD1 (5 bases). Germline values: CDR1 LNHNV, CDR2 YYDKDF (reference sequence). The CDR3 is made up of 14 amino acids. Trimming removed 0 bases from V and 6 bases from J, with 9 bases in between. The DNA for the CDR3 is TGTGCCACCAGCAGAGAAGGGGAGGTTCAGCCCCAGCATTTT. This codes for CATSREGEVQPQHF.

The chain joins TRBV11-3 to TRBJ1-5; 8 nucleotides align to TRBD1. With 5 bases clipped from V and 4 bases from J, the junction kept 13 bases outside the gene matches. Germline CDR1 and CDR2: SGHNT and YENEEA. CDR3 length: 17 amino acids. CDR3 residues: CASSIGQGTRGNQPQHF. CDR3 coding DNA: TGTGCCAGCAGCATCGGACAGGGAACGCGGGGTAATCAGCCCCAGCATTTT.

The chain recombines TRBV19 with TRBJ1-5; D remains unclear. Looked up from germline, CDR1 is LNHDA and CDR2 is SQIVND (reference sequence). Trimming removed 7 bases at V and 4 bases at J, with 14 bases between. The CDR3 spans 14 residues. The chain's CDR3 is CASMNYRKNQPQHF. CDR3 sequence (DNA): TGTGCCAGTATGAACTATCGAAAGAATCAGCCCCAGCATTTT.

The CDR3 DNA reads TGTGCCAGCTCACCACCGACAGGTACTAATGAAGCTTTCTTT. It specifies CASSPPTGTNEAFF. The genes are TRBV18 and TRBJ1-1; TRBD1 is a possible D gene (6 bases). The V gene lost 0 bases and the J gene lost 7 bases, with 12 bases spanning the gap. CDR3 length: 14 amino acids. CDR1 is KGHSH and CDR2 is LQKENI in the germline V gene. The full variable domain, its missing parts supplied by reference TRBV18 and TRBJ1-1, is NAGVMQNPRHLVRRRGQEARLRCSPMKGHSHVYWYRQLPEEGLKFMVYLQKENIIDESGMPKERFSAEFPKEGPSILRIQQVVRGDSAAYFCASSPPTGTNEAFFGQGTRLTVV.

CDR3 loop: CASSPRRVQRGNYGYTF. CDR3 DNA: TGTGCCAGCAGCCCCAGACGGGTTCAGCGTGGGAACTATGGCTACACCTTC. This chain connects TRBV9 to TRBJ1-2, with D unclear. The CDR3 sequence is 17 residues long. Germline loops: CDR1 SGDLS, CDR2 YYNGEE. Trimming left V 4 bases short and J 2 bases short, with 21 bases between.

The chain employs TRBV4-1 and TRBJ2-1; perhaps TRBD2 as D (5 bases). V dropped 0 bases and J dropped 15 bases, with 21 bases sitting between them. CDR1 and CDR2 (germline): MGHRA, YSYEKL. The CDR3 consists of 15 residues. In nucleotides, the CDR3 is TGCGCCAGCAGCCAAGAAGAGGACTCGGTGGTGGATCGGTTCTTC. Translating gives CASSQEEDSVVDRFF.

J is TRBJ2-7 and V is TRBV19; TRBD2 might be the D (5 bases). The CDR3 is made up of 14 amino acids. V was pared by 5 bases and J by 0 bases, with 11 bases between. CDR1 and CDR2 from the germline V gene are LNHDA and SQIVND (reference sequence). For the CDR3, the DNA is TGTGCCAGTAGTGCCTCTACTAGCTCCTACGAGCAGTACGTC. Translation gives CASSASTSSYEQYV.

The chain links TRBV19 to TRBJ1-2, with D maybe TRBD1 (6 bases). With 5 bases removed from V and 4 bases from J, the gap between germline ends came to 20 bases. Germline CDR1 and CDR2: LNHDA and SQIVND (reference sequence). The CDR3 runs to 16 residues. CDR3 region: CASSPQGQLESYGYTF. CDR3 nucleotide sequence: TGTGCCAGTAGTCCCCAAGGACAGTTGGAAAGCTATGGCTACACCTTC.

The chain joins TRBV18 to TRBJ2-1; TRBD1 is a possible D gene (5 bases). V was trimmed by 1 base and J by 5 bases, leaving 9 bases between them. CDR3 length equals 14 residues. Per germline, CDR1 KGHSH and CDR2 LQKENI. The CDR3 loop reads CASSPLAGNNEQFF. In DNA, the CDR3 is TGTGCCAGCTCACCACTGGCAGGGAACAATGAGCAGTTCTTC.

The chain joins TRBV2 to TRBJ2-1, with 7 bases fitting TRBD2. V shed 8 bases and J 6 bases; nucleotides not matched to a gene: 13. This CDR3 has 15 amino acids. The germline CDR1 and CDR2 sequences are SNHLY and FYNNEI. CDR3 amino acids: CASPPPSGSLNEQFF. CDR3 bases: TGTGCCAGCCCCCCCCCTAGCGGCAGTCTCAATGAGCAGTTCTTC.